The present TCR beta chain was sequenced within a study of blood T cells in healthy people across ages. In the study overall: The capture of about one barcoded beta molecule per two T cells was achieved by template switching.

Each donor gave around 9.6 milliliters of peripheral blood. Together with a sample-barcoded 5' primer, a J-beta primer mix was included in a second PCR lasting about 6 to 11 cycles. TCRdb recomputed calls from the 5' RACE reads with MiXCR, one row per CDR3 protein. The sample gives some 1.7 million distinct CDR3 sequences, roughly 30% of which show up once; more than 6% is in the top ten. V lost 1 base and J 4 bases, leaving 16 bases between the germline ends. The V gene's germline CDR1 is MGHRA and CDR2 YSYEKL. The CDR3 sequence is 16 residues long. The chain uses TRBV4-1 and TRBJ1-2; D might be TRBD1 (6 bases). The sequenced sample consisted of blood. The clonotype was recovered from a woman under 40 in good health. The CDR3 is CASSQAGQGYIYGYTF. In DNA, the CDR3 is TGCGCCAGCAGCCAAGCGGGGCAGGGGTATATCTATGGCTACACCTTC.